A selection of T cell receptor beta chains follows, all from one sample in a study of early T cells in non-severe SARS-CoV-2 infection. Using its own MiXCR run on the 5' RACE reads, TCRdb lists one record per CDR3 protein. The sample lists 60,000 or so distinct CDR3 sequences; less than 14% were seen once. The sequencing sample was made of whole blood. Receptors were obtained from an adult who was a healthcare worker with PCR-confirmed SARS-CoV-2 infection or an uninfected control (not recorded which). Each CDR3 is given with its conserved first and last residue. A D gene is named only where the DNA matches it firmly. Part of the rows lack a size; the others show once, few, many or a class for expanded clones.

TGTGCCAGCAGCAGGACAGGGGGCCAACATACGCAGTATTTT	CASSRTGGQHTQYF	TRBJ2-3	-	TRBV9	14	TRBD1
TGCAGCGTTGCTTCTAGGGGGCTCTCTGGGGCCAACGTCCTGACTTTC	CSVASRGLSGANVLTF	TRBJ2-6	few	TRBV29-1	16	TRBD1
TGCAGTGCTAGGTCGTCCAGGGGGCTAGTCAACACTGAAGCTTTCTTT	CSARSSRGLVNTEAFF	TRBJ1-1	-	TRBV20-1	16	TRBD1
TGTGCCAGCAGCTTCGGGCAGGGGGCAGGTGGCTACACCTTC	CASSFGQGAGGYTF	TRBJ1-2	many	TRBV5-5	14	TRBD1
TGTGCCAGCAGTCGCAACCCCGGGGACGGCTACGAGCAGTACTTC	CASSRNPGDGYEQYF	TRBJ2-7	-	TRBV6-6	15	-
TGTGCCAGCAGACCCCTCCACAGGGCCCTGAACACTGAAGCTTTCTTT	CASRPLHRALNTEAFF	TRBJ1-1	-	TRBV6-2/TRBV6-3	16	-
TGTGCCAGCAGCCTAGGGTCGGGTGAAGCTTTCTTT	CASSLGSGEAFF	TRBJ1-1	few	TRBV25-1	12	-
TGTGCCAGCAGCTTAGTAGGGCGGGGGGACCCCACAGAGACCCAGTACTTC	CASSLVGRGDPTETQYF	TRBJ2-5	many	TRBV7-3	17	TRBD2
TGTGCCAGCTCACCCGCCCCGCCAGGGAGGTTCTCCTACGAGCAGTACTTC	CASSPAPPGRFSYEQYF	TRBJ2-7	many	TRBV18	17	-
TGCGCCAGCAGCTTGCTGGCGGGGGAAGAGACCCAGTACTTC	CASSLLAGEETQYF	TRBJ2-5	many	TRBV5-1	14	TRBD2
TGCAGCGTCGCTGACAGGGGGCGAAATGGCTACACCTTC	CSVADRGRNGYTF	TRBJ1-2	many	TRBV29-1	13	TRBD1
TGTGCCAGCAGCTCCCTAGCGGGGACTGCAGCAGATACGCAGTATTTT	CASSSLAGTAADTQYF	TRBJ2-3	many	TRBV7-9	16	TRBD2
TGCAGCGCCGCGACAGGGCCCGGGGAGCCCCAGCATTTT	CSAATGPGEPQHF	TRBJ1-5	many	TRBV29-1	13	TRBD1
TGCGCCAGCAGCTCGGCCCCCGACAAAGCGTCATATGGCTACACCTTC	CASSSAPDKASYGYTF	TRBJ1-2	-	TRBV5-1	16	-
TGTGCCAGCAGCCCGGACTTCGCATCCTATGGCTACACCTTC	CASSPDFASYGYTF	TRBJ1-2	-	TRBV6-5	14	-
TGTGCCAGCAGTTTTCGAGGCCTGGGAGGCAATCAGCCCCAGCATTTT	CASSFRGLGGNQPQHF	TRBJ1-5	many	TRBV12-3/TRBV12-4	16	-
TGCGCCAGCAGTCATGATCGGGGGAGGGACACAGATACGCAGTATTTT	CASSHDRGRDTDTQYF	TRBJ2-3	-	TRBV23-1	16	TRBD2
TGCAGTGCTAGGACGGTTCAAGAGACCCAGTACTTC	CSARTVQETQYF	TRBJ2-5	many	TRBV20-1	12	-
TGCAGCGTTGATCGGCCTCAAGAGACCCAGTACTTC	CSVDRPQETQYF	TRBJ2-5	many	TRBV29-1	12	-
TGTGCCAGCAGATACGGGGAGCTGTTTTTT	CASRYGELFF	TRBJ2-2	-	TRBV6-1	10	-
TGTGCCAGTAGTATTTTCAGCGGGGGACTCCAAGAGACCCAGTACTTC	CASSIFSGGLQETQYF	TRBJ2-5	few	TRBV19	16	TRBD2
TGTGCTAGTGGTTTAGGCTGGGAGACCGGGGAGCTGTTTTTT	CASGLGWETGELFF	TRBJ2-2	many	TRBV12-5	14	-
TGTGCCAGCAGCTCGCAGGGTAGTCACACCGGGGAGCTGTTTTTT	CASSSQGSHTGELFF	TRBJ2-2	-	TRBV7-8	15	-